Listed here are 6 T cell receptor beta chains from one sample, sequenced in a study of T and B cells in COVID-19 patients (dated by TCRdb to 2020 to 2022). TRB repertoires were amplified using roughly 220-550 ng of genomic DNA isolated from blood. The sequencing machine was an Illumina MiSeq. Multiplex PCR with BIOMED2 TRB-A/B primer pools was used to amplify the TRB rearrangements. The public reads were reprocessed in TCRdb via fastp at Q25 and MiXCR, keeping in-frame beta chains. When rows share a CDR3 protein, they turn into one entry using the most common DNA and genes. For this sample there are about 11,000 distinct CDR3 sequences; approximately 35% appear just once. The ten largest account for roughly 19% of the sample. The sample consisted of blood. All receptors come from a human donor with active COVID-19.

This sequence joins TRBV18 and TRBJ1-2; possible D gene TRBD1, 6 bases. In germline, CDR1 is KGHSH, CDR2 LQKENI. This CDR3 region has 16 residues. The germline V and J ends were trimmed by 1 base and 5 bases, with 17 bases remaining between them. CDR3 residues: CASSPQLTTGAYGYTF. The CDR3 region has the DNA TGTGCCAGCTCACCACAGTTGACTACGGGGGCTTATGGCTACACCTTC. Supplemented by reference TRBV18 and TRBJ1-2, the full variable domain reads NAGVMQNPRHLVRRRGQEARLRCSPMKGHSHVYWYRQLPEEGLKFMVYLQKENIIDESGMPKERFSAEFPKEGPSILRIQQVVRGDSAAYFCASSPQLTTGAYGYTFGSGTRLTVV.

This clonotype has more than one count but fewer than ten. This rearrangement joins TRBV12-3 or TRBV12-4 to TRBJ1-6; D is undetermined. The CDR3 contains 14 residues. V dropped 7 bases and J dropped 7 bases, with 14 bases sitting between them. The CDR3: CASITQVGNSPLHF. In DNA, the CDR3 is TGTGCCAGCATTACGCAGGTGGGGAATTCACCCCTCCACTTT.

The chain joins TRBV18 to TRBJ1-5, with TRBD1 as a possible D gene (6 bases). Deletions cut 3 bases from V and 6 bases from J, with 9 bases between. The CDR3 runs 13 residues. The V gene's germline CDR1 is KGHSH and CDR2 LQKENI. CDR3 loop: CASSPDRLQPQHF. CDR3 coding DNA: TGTGCCAGCTCACCGGACAGACTTCAGCCCCAGCATTTT.

The rearrangement uses TRBV12-3 or TRBV12-4 and TRBJ1-1; no clear D gene. The length of the CDR3 is 14 residues. V shed 2 bases and J shed 2 bases, with 9 bases lying between them. The CDR3 protein is CASSLPPGNTEAFF. CDR3 nucleotides: TGTGCCAGCAGTTTACCCCCCGGTAACACTGAAGCTTTCTTT.

This clonotype qualifies as medium-sized (0.01 to 0.1%). The chain employs TRBV29-1 and TRBJ1-1; 9 bases map to TRBD1. Germline CDR1 is SQVTM and CDR2 is ANQGSEA. The trim removed 2 bases at V and 10 bases at J, leaving 5 bases unmatched. The CDR3 length is 12 residues. CDR3 residues: CSVERGTGLAFF. The DNA for the CDR3 is TGCAGCGTTGAACGCGGGACAGGGCTAGCTTTCTTT.

J is TRBJ2-6 and V is TRBV6-1; 7 bases align to TRBD1. Germline V gene lookup returns CDR1 MNHNS and CDR2 SASEGT. V shed 2 bases and J 0 bases; nucleotides not matched to a gene: 13. This CDR3 region has 20 residues. CDR3 nucleotides: TGTGCCAGCAGTGAATTGTTTCCGGGACAGCGCTTCTCTGGGGCCAACGTCCTGACTTTC. Protein product: CASSELFPGQRFSGANVLTF.